This T cell receptor beta chain was obtained from a study of cytomegalovirus exposure and HLA in healthy donors. This clone showed up just once. As yet, its antigen is unknown. Study outcomes and limitations: Diagnosis of cytomegalovirus status made by the classifier reportedly showed high specificity and sensitivity. The authors enumerated some 160 TCR beta chains as linked to cytomegalovirus. Later on, an analysis showed TCR association rates differing by HLA locus, with DRB1 the most and HLA-C the fewest. The only immune exposure information that was available was CMV serostatus.

PCR employed 60 Vbeta and 13 Jbeta primers. Libraries were prepared by immunoSEQ multiplex PCR; TCRdb keeps only in-frame clonotypes and omits some of them. The sample comprises some 200,000 clones, about 80% of which are singletons, and approximately 1.4% rests with the top ten. The specimen was PBMCs. The TCR sequence derives from a girl aged 5-17 years in good health and CMV-seronegative.

CDR3 region: CASSIQGVRYEQYF. The DNA for the CDR3 is TGTGCCAGTAGTATACAAGGAGTCCGGTACGAGCAGTACTTC. The chain links TRBV19 to TRBJ2-7; D ambiguous. The germline CDR1 and CDR2 sequences are LNHDA and SQIVND (reference sequence). Trimming removed 2 bases from V and 4 bases from J, with 12 bases in between. The CDR3 length is 14 residues. Full variable domain (outside the CDR3, taken from reference TRBV19 and TRBJ2-7): DGGITQSPKYLFRKEGQNVTLSCEQNLNHDAMYWYRQDPGQGLRLIYYSQIVNDFQKGDIAEGYSVSREKKESFPLTVTSAQKNPTAFYLCASSIQGVRYEQYFGPGTRLTVT.